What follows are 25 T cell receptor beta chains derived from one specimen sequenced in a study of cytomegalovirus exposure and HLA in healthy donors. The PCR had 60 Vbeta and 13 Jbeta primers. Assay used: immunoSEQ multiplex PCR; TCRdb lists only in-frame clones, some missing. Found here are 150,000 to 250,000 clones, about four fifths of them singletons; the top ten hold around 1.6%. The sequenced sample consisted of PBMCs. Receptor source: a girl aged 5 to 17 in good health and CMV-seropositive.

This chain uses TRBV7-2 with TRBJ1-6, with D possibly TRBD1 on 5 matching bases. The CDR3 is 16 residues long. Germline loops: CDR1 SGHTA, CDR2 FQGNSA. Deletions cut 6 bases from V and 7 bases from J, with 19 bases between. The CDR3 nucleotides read TGTGCCAGCAGTTCTCCCATGGGACTTCTCAATTCACCCCTCCACTTT. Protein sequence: CASSSPMGLLNSPLHF.

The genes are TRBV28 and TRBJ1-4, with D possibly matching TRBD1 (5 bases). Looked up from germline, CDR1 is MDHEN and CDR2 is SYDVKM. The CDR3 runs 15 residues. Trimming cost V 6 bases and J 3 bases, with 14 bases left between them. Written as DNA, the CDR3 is TGTGCCAGCAGAATCACTGACAGATCTAATGAAAAACTGTTTTTT. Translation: CASRITDRSNEKLFF. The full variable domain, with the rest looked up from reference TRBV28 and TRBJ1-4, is DVKVTQSSRYLVKRTGEKVFLECVQDMDHENMFWYRQDPGLGLRLIYFSYDVKMKEKGDIPEGYSVSREKKERFSLILESASTNQTSMYLCASRITDRSNEKLFFGSGTQLSVL.

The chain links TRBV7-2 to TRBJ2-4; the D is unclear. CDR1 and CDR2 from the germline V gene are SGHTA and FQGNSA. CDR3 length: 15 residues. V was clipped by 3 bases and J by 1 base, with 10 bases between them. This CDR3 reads CASSLGTWAKNIQYF. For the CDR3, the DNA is TGTGCCAGCAGCTTGGGCACCTGGGCCAAAAACATTCAGTACTTC. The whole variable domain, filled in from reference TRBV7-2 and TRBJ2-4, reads GAGVSQSPSNKVTEKGKDVELRCDPISGHTALYWYRQSLGQGLEFLIYFQGNSAPDKSGLPSDRFSAERTGGSVSTLTIQRTQQEDSAVYLCASSLGTWAKNIQYFGAGTRLSVL.

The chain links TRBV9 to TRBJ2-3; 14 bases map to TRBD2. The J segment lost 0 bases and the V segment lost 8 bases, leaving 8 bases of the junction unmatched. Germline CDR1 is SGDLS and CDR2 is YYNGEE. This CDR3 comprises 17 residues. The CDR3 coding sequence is TGTGCCAGTTATCCCGGGACTAGCGGGGGAAGCACAGATACGCAGTATTTT. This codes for CASYPGTSGGSTDTQYF.

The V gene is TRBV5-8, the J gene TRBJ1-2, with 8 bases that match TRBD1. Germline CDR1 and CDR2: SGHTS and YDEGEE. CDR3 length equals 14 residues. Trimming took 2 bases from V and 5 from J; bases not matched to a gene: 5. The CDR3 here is CASSLSDREYGYTF. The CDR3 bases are TGTGCCAGCAGCTTATCGGACAGGGAATATGGCTACACCTTC.

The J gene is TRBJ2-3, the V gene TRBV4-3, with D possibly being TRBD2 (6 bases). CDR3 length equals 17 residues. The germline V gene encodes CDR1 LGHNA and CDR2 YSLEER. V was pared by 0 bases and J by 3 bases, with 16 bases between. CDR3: CASSQEFLQGGTDTQYF. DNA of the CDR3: TGCGCCAGCAGCCAAGAGTTCCTTCAGGGAGGTACAGATACGCAGTATTTT.

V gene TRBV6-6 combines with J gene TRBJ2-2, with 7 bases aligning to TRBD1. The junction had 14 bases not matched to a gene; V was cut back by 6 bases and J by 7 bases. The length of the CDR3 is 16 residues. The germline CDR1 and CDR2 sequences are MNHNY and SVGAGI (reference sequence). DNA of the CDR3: TGTGCCAGCAGGATACAGGGGCCCTTGGTTAGCGGGGAGCTGTTTTTT. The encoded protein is CASRIQGPLVSGELFF.

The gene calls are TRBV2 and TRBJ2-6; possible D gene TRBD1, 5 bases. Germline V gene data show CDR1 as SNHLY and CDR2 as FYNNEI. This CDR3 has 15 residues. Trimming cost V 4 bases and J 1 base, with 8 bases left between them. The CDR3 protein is CASSVQGSGANVLTF. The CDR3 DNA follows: TGTGCCAGCAGTGTCCAGGGTTCTGGGGCCAACGTCCTGACTTTC.

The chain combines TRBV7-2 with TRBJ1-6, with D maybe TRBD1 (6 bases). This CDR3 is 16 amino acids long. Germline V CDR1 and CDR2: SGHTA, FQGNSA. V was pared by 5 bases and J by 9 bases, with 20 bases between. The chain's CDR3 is CASSLWGGRRPSPLHF. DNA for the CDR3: TGTGCCAGCAGCCTCTGGGGGGGGCGTAGGCCTTCACCCCTCCACTTT. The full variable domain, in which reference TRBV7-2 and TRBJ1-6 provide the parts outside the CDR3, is GAGVSQSPSNKVTEKGKDVELRCDPISGHTALYWYRQSLGQGLEFLIYFQGNSAPDKSGLPSDRFSAERTGGSVSTLTIQRTQQEDSAVYLCASSLWGGRRPSPLHFGNGTRLTVT.

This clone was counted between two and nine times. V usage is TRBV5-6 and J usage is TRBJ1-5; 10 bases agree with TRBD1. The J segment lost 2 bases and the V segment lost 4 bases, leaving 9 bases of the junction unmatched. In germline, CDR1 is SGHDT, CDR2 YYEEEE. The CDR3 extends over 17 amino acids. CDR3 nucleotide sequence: TGTGCCAGCAGCCTAGCGTCCGGGACAGGGGGCAATCAGCCCCAGCATTTT. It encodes CASSLASGTGGNQPQHF.

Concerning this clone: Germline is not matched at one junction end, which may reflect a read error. CDR3 region: CAGSGTGTVFNYGYTF. As DNA, the CDR3 is TGTGCCGGCAGTGGAACCGGGACAGTATTCAACTATGGCTACACCTTC. V usage is TRBV25-1 and J usage is TRBJ1-2; 7 bases agree with TRBD1. The CDR3 is 16 amino acids. Germline V gene lookup returns CDR1 MGHDK and CDR2 SYGVNS.

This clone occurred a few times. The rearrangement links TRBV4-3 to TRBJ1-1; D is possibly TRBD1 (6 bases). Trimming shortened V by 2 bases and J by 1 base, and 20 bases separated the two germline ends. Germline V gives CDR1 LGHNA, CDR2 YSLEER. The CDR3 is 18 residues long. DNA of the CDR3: TGCGCCAGCAGCCAAAACTACTTTACCGGGACACAGAACACTGAAGCTTTCTTT. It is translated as CASSQNYFTGTQNTEAFF.

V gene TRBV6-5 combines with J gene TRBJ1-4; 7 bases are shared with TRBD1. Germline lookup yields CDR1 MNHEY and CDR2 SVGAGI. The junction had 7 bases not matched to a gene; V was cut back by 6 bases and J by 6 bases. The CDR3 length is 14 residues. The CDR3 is CASRTGTVHEKLFF. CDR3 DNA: TGTGCCAGCAGAACCGGGACAGTACATGAAAAACTGTTTTTT.

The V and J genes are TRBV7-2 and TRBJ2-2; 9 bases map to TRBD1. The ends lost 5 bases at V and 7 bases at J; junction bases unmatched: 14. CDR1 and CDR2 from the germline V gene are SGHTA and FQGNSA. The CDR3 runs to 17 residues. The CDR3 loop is CASSPSIQGAHVGELFF. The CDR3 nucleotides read TGTGCCAGCAGCCCCTCCATACAGGGGGCGCATGTCGGGGAGCTGTTTTTT.

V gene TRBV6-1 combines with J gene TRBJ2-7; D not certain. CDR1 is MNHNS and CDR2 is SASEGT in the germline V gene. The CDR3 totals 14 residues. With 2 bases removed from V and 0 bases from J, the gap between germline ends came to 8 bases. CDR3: CASSESRLSYEQYF. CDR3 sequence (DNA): TGTGCCAGCAGTGAAAGCAGACTCTCCTACGAGCAGTACTTC.

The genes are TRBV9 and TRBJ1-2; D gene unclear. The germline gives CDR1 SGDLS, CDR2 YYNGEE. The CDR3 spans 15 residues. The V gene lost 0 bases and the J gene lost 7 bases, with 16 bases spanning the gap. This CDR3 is CASSVAAGIEGGYTF. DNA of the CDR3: TGTGCCAGCAGCGTAGCTGCGGGTATCGAGGGTGGCTACACCTTC.

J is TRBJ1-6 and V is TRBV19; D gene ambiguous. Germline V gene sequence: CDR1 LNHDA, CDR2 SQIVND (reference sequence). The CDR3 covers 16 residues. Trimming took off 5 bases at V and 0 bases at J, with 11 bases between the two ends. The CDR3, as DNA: TGTGCCAGTAGTGTTCTTTGGAGCTCCTATAATTCACCCCTCCACTTT. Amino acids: CASSVLWSSYNSPLHF. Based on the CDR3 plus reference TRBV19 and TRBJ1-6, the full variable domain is DGGITQSPKYLFRKEGQNVTLSCEQNLNHDAMYWYRQDPGQGLRLIYYSQIVNDFQKGDIAEGYSVSREKKESFPLTVTSAQKNPTAFYLCASSVLWSSYNSPLHFGNGTRLTVT.

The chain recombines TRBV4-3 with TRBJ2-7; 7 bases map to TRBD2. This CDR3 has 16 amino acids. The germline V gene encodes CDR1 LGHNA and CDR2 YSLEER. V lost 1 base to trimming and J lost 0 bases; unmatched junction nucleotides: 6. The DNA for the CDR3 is TGCGCCAGCAGCCAAGCCCTAACGGGGGGCTCCTACGAGCAGTACTTC. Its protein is CASSQALTGGSYEQYF.

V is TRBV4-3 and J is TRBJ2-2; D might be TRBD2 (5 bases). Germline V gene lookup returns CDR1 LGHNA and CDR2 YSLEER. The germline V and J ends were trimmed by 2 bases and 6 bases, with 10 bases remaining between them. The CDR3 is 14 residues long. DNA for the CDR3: TGCGCCAGCAGCCAATTCGGGGTCGCCGGGGAGCTGTTTTTT. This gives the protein CASSQFGVAGELFF.

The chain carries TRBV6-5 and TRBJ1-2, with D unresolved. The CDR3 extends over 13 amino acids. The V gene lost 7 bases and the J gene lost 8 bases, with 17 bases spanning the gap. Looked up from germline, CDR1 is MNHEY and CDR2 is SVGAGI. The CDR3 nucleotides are TGTGCCAGCACCCTCAAAGGACCGGGGGGCTACACCTTC. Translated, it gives CASTLKGPGGYTF.

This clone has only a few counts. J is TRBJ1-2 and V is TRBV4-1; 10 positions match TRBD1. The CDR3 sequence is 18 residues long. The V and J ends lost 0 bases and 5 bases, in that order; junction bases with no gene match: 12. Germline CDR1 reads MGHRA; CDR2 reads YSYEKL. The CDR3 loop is CASSQDWETGGVYYGYTF. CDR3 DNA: TGCGCCAGCAGCCAAGATTGGGAGACAGGGGGCGTTTATTATGGCTACACCTTC.

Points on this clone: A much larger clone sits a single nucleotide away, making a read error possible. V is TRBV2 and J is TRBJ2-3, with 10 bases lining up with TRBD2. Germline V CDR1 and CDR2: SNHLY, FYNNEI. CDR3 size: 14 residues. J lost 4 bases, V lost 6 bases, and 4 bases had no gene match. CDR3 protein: CASSGTSGADTQYF. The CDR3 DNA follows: TGTGCCAGCAGCGGAACTAGCGGGGCAGATACGCAGTATTTT.

The CDR3 DNA reads as TGTGCCAGCAGCCATTGGTTTCTAGCGGGATCTTCTCCCCTCGAGCAGTACTTC. It specifies CASSHWFLAGSSPLEQYF. The genes are TRBV5-6 and TRBJ2-7; the match to TRBD2 covers 9 bases. CDR1 and CDR2 from the germline V gene are SGHDT and YYEEEE. The CDR3 spans 18 residues. V shed 4 bases, J shed 6 bases, and the junction held 20 bases outside the gene matches.

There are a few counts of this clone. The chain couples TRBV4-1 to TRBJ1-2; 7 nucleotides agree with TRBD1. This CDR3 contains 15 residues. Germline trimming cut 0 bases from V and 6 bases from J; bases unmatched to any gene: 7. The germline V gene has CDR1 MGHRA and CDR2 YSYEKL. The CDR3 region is CASSQDPGGPNGYTF. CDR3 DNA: TGCGCCAGCAGCCAAGACCCAGGGGGTCCGAATGGCTACACCTTC.

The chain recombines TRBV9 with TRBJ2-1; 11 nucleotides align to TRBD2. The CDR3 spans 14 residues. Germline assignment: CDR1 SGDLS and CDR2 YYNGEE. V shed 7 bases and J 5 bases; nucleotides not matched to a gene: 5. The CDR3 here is CASAGTSGNNEQFF. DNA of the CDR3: TGTGCCAGCGCCGGGACTAGCGGAAACAATGAGCAGTTCTTC.